What follows describes a single T cell receptor beta chain. These data originate in a study of blood T cell repertoires in COVID-19. At the level of the study: Spain, Italy and the United States supplied samples that represented acute and convalescent COVID-19.

In the authors' methods: Reference gene primers were amplified, and this amplification served to estimate nucleated cell counts. TCRdb's table, derived via immunoSEQ multiplex PCR, lists solely in-frame clones and lacks some. V, J and clone size were drawn from that table, and D and trimming were deduced from the DNA. The table lists about 220,000 clones, 80% of them singletons, with 13% in the top ten. The CDR3 has 18 residues. Germline lookup yields CDR1 LGHNA and CDR2 YNFKEQ. Trimming at V came to 4 bases and at J to 4 bases, leaving 17 bases not matched to a gene. This TCR derives from a human donor in a cohort sampled during active COVID-19. The J gene is TRBJ2-5, the V gene TRBV4-2; 8 bases fit TRBD2. Sequenced: peripheral blood. The CDR3: CASSPRGAGGGRRETQYF. CDR3 DNA: TGTGCCAGCAGCCCCCGAGGGGCGGGAGGAGGACGAAGAGAGACCCAGTACTTC.